The entry below describes one T cell receptor (beta chain). Its antigen is unidentified. This entry comes from a study of T cells in Graves' hyperthyroidism and ophthalmopathy. Reasons for excluding patients were uncontrolled infection, other autoimmune disease, pregnancy or lactation. Points from the study as a whole: A 13 V-J model separated ophthalmopathy from stable hyperthyroidism.

Amplified TCR beta CDR3 regions derived from RNA transcripts. The primer set for the first-round RT-PCR of the TCR CDR3 was HTBI. TCRdb fed the multiplex PCR reads into MiXCR, producing one record per CDR3 protein. The sample gives under 250,000 distinct CDR3 sequences, roughly 17% of which show up once; under 65% is in the top ten. Germline CDR1 is LNHDA and CDR2 is SQIVND (reference sequence). The ends lost 9 bases at V and 3 bases at J; junction bases unmatched: 11. The CDR3 extends over 15 amino acids. This receptor was taken from a man aged 50-59 years with Graves' hyperthyroidism. The sequenced sample consisted of blood. The chain recombines TRBV19 with TRBJ1-5; 7 bases are shared with TRBD1. CDR3 residues: CASSENRGVNQPQHF. For the CDR3, the DNA is TGTGCCAGCAGTGAAAACAGGGGAGTCAATCAGCCCCAGCATTTT.